The entry below describes one TCR beta chain. The data were obtained in a study of blood T cell repertoires in COVID-19. Study-wide background: Italy, Spain and the United States were the sources of the convalescent and acute COVID-19 samples. PBMCs, B-cell-depleted T cells, or T cells provided the cDNA or gDNA that made up the material.

The CDR3 is 14 residues long. CDR1 KGHSH and CDR2 LQKENI come from the germline V gene. V gave up 3 bases and J gave up 6 bases; unmatched junction bases: 5. The protocol was immunoSEQ multiplex PCR, while the TCRdb copy is restricted to in-frame clones and leaves out a portion. The table includes roughly 190,000 clones, 84% detected once. Specimen: peripheral blood. The chain recombines TRBV18 with TRBJ1-2; 9 bases line up with TRBD1. This TCR derives from a woman between 70 and 85 years old with COVID-19, enrolled during active disease. The CDR3 nucleotides read TGTGCCAGCTCACCCGGGACAGGGAGGGATGGCTACACCTTC. Its protein product is CASSPGTGRDGYTF. The full variable domain, completed using reference TRBV18 and TRBJ1-2, is NAGVMQNPRHLVRRRGQEARLRCSPMKGHSHVYWYRQLPEEGLKFMVYLQKENIIDESGMPKERFSAEFPKEGPSILRIQQVVRGDSAAYFCASSPGTGRDGYTFGSGTRLTVV.